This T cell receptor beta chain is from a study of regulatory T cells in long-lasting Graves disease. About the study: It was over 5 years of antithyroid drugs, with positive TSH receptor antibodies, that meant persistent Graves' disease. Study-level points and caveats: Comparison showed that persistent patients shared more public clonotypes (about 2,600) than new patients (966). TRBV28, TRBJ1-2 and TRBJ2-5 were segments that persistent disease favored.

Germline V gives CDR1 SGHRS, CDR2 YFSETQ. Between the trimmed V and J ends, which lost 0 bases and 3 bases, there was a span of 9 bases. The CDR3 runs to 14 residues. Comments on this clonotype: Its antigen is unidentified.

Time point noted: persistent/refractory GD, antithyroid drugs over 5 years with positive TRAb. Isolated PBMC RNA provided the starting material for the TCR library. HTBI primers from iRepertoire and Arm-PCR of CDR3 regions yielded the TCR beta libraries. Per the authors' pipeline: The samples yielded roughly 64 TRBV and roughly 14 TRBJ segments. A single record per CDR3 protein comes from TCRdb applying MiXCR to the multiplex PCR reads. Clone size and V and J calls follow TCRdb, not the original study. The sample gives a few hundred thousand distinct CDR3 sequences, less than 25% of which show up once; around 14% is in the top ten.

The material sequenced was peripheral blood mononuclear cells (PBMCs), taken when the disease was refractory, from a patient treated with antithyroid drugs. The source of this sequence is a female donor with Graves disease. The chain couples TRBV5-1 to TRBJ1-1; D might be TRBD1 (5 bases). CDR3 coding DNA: TGCGCCAGCAGCTTGGGCGAGGGGCACACTGAAGCTTTCTTT. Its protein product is CASSLGEGHTEAFF. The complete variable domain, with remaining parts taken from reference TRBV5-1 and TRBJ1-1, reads KAGVTQTPRYLIKTRGQQVTLSCSPISGHRSVSWYQQTPGQGLQFLFEYFSETQRNKGNFPGRFSGRQFSNSRSEMNVSTLELGDSALYLCASSLGEGHTEAFFGQGTRLTVV.